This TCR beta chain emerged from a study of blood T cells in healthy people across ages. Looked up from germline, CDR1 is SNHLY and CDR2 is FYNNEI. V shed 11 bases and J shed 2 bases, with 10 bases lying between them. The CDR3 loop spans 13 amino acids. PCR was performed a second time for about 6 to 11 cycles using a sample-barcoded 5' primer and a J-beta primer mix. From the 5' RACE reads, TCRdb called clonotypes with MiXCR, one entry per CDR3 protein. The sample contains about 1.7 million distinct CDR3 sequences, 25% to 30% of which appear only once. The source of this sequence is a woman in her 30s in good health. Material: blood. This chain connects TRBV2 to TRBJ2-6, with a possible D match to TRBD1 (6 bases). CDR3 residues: CAGRGTGANVLTF. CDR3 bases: TGTGCCGGAAGGGGGACTGGGGCCAACGTCCTGACTTTC. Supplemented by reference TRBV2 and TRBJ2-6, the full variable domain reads EPEVTQTPSHQVTQMGQEVILRCVPISNHLYFYWYRQILGQKVEFLVSFYNNEISEKSEIFDDQFSVERPDGSNFTLKIRSTKLEDSAMYFCAGRGTGANVLTFGAGSRLTVL.